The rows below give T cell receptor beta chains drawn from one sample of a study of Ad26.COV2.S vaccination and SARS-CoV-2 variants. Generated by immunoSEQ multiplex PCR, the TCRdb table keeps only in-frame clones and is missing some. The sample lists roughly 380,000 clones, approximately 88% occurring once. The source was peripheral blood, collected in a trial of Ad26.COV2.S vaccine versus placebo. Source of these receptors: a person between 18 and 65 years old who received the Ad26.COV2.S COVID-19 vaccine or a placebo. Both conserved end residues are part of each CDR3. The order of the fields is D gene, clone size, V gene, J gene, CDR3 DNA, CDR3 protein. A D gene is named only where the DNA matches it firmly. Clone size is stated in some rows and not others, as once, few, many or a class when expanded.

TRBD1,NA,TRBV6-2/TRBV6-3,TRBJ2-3,TGTGCCAGCAGTTACCTGGGACAGCCGTATTTT,CASSYLGQPYF
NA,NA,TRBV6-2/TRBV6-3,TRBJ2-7,TGTGCCAGCAGTTATCAAGGGTTTACCTACGAGCAGTACTTC,CASSYQGFTYEQYF
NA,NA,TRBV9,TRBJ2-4,TGTGCCAGCAGCCCAGGAGCCAAAAACATTCAGTACTTC,CASSPGAKNIQYF
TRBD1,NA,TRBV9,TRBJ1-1,TGTGCCAGCAGCGTAGCGGGGACAGGGGGATGGTCTGAAGCTTTCTTT,CASSVAGTGGWSEAFF
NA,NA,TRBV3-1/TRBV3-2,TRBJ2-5,TGTGCCAGCACAAAATCCCCTGAGGGTGGGGGAGTGACCCAGTACTTC,CASTKSPEGGGVTQYF
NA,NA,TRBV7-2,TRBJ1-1,TGTGCCAGCAGCTTATTAGGAACCAACACTGAAGCTTTCTTT,CASSLLGTNTEAFF
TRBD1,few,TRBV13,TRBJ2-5,TGTGCCAGCAGCTTAAGTTGGGACAGGGGTTGTCAAGAGACCCAGTACTTC,CASSLSWDRGCQETQYF
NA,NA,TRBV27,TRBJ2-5,TGTGCCAGCAGTTTAAGCCCCGGAGAGACCCAGTACTTC,CASSLSPGETQYF
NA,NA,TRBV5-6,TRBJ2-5,TGTGCCAGCAGCCCTGATGGAGAAGTATTGAAAGAGACCCAGTACTTC,CASSPDGEVLKETQYF
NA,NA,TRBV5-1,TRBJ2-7,TGCGCCAGCAGCTTAGGACAGTTTCCCCACGAGCAGTACTTC,CASSLGQFPHEQYF
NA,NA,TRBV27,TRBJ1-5,TGTGCCCGGGGTCGAAATCAGCCCCAGCATTTT,CARGRNQPQHF
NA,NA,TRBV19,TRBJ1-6,TGTGCCAGTAGTATATCTGCCGGACGACTTAATTCACCCCTCCACTTT,CASSISAGRLNSPLHF
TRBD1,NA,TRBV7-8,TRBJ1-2,TGTGCCAGCAGCTTAGCCCGGGACAGGAGAAACTATGGCTACACCTTC,CASSLARDRRNYGYTF
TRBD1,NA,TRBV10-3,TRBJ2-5,TGTGCCATCACAGCAGGGGGCCCCGAAGAGACCCAGTACTTC,CAITAGGPEETQYF
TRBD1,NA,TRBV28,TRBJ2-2,TGTGCCAGCAGTACCTTTGGGGCCAACGGACAGGGGAATACCGGGGAGCTGTTTTTT,CASSTFGANGQGNTGELFF
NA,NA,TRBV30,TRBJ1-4,TGTGCCTGGAGTGGTTTAAGGACAGACGTTAATGAAAAACTGTTTTTT,CAWSGLRTDVNEKLFF
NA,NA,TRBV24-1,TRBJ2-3,TGTGCCACCAGTGATCGAGGGACACTGATCACAGATACGCAGTATTTT,CATSDRGTLITDTQYF
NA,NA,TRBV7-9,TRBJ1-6,TGTGCCAGCAGCTTTGAGAATTCACCCCTCCACTTT,CASSFENSPLHF
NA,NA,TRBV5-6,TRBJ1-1,TGTGCCAGCAGCTTGACGGGTACGAACACTGAAGCTTTCTTT,CASSLTGTNTEAFF
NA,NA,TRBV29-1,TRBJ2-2,TGCAGCGTTGAAACCCTGGCAGAGGCAACCGGGGAGCTGTTTTTT,CSVETLAEATGELFF
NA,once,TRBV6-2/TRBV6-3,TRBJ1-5,TGTGCCAGCAGTTACCGGGACACCATTTCCCATCAGCCCCAGCATTTT,CASSYRDTISHQPQHF
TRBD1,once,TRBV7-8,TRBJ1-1,TGTGCCAGCAGCCGTCAGGGGACAGCTTTTGTTAGGGCTTTCTTT,CASSRQGTAFVRAFF
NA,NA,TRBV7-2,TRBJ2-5,TGTGCCAGCAGCTTCGGGGTACAAGAGACCCAGTACTTC,CASSFGVQETQYF
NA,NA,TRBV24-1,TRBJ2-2,TGTGCCACCAGTGATTTTGGGGGGGCGTACGGGGAGCTGTTTTTT,CATSDFGGAYGELFF
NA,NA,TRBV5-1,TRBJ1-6,TGCGCCAGCAGCTTGACGGGGGCGGACTATTCACCCCTCCACTTT,CASSLTGADYSPLHF
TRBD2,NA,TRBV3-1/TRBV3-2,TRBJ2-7,TGTGCCAGCACGCGAGCGGGGAACGAGCAGTACTTC,CASTRAGNEQYF
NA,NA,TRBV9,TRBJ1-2,TGTGCCAGCAGCGTAGTCCCCCCAGGGCCTCTTGGCTACACCTTC,CASSVVPPGPLGYTF
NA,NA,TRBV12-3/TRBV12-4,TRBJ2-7,TGTGCCAGCAGGCAAGGGACCTCCTACGAGCAGTACTTC,CASRQGTSYEQYF
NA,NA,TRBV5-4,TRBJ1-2,TGTGCCAGCAGCTTGGTTGGGACACACTATGGCTACACCTTC,CASSLVGTHYGYTF
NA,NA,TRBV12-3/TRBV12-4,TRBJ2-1,TGTGCCAGCAGCTCCCTCCTAGCCGATGAGCAGTTCTTC,CASSSLLADEQFF
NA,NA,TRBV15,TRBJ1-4,TGTGCCACCAGCAGAGGGATAGGACAACCAGGGGAGACAAAACTGTTTTTT,CATSRGIGQPGETKLFF
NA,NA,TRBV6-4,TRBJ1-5,TGTGCCAGCAGTGACTCGACTGCTCGCAATCAGCCCCAGCATTTT,CASSDSTARNQPQHF
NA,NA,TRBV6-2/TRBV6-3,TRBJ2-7,TGTGCCAGCAGTTACCGCAGGGAGAACTCCTACGAGCAGTACTTC,CASSYRRENSYEQYF
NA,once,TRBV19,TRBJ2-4,TGTGCCAGTAGTATATCCGGGGAATGGAACATTCAGTACTTC,CASSISGEWNIQYF
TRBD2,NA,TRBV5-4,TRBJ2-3,TGTGCCAGCAGCCCCAATCCGCGGGGGAGCACAGATACGCAGTATTTT,CASSPNPRGSTDTQYF
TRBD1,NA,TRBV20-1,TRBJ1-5,TGCAGTGCTAGTTACAGGGGGAGCAATCAGCCCCAGCATTTT,CSASYRGSNQPQHF
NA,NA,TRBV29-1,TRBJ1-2,TGCAGCGTTGAGAGGGGAGACTATGGCTACACCTTC,CSVERGDYGYTF
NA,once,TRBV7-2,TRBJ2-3,TGTGCCAGCAGCTTATGGCAGGGTGGGGCGGTAGATACGCAGTATTTT,CASSLWQGGAVDTQYF
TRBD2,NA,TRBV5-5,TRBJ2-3,TGTGCCAGCAGCTTGTTAGCGGGAGCAGATACGCAGTATTTT,CASSLLAGADTQYF
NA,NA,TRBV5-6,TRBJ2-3,TGTGCCAGCAGCCCCGGGACTCCACCCGACACAGATACGCAGTATTTT,CASSPGTPPDTDTQYF
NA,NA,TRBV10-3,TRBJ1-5,TGTGCCATCAGTGAGAAGGGATTTAGCTCGCCCCAGCATTTT,CAISEKGFSSPQHF
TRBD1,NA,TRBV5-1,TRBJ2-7,TGCGCCAGCAGCCTCACAGGGGGCGGCGAGCAGTACTTC,CASSLTGGGEQYF
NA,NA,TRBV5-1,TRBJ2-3,TGCGCCAGCAGCTTGCAGAGTAGGGGCGTTCTTGCAGATACGCAGTATTTT,CASSLQSRGVLADTQYF
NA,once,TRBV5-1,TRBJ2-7,TGCGCCAGCAGCTTTGGAACAGGCTCCTACGAGCAGTACTTC,CASSFGTGSYEQYF
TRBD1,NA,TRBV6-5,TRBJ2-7,TGTGCCAGCAAATTGACAGGGGGTTACGAGCAGTACTTC,CASKLTGGYEQYF
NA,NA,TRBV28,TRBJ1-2,TGTGCCAGCAGTAACTACGGCGCCCGAACTTTCTATGGCTACACCTTC,CASSNYGARTFYGYTF
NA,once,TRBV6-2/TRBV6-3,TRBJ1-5,TGTGCCAGCAGCCACCGGGGGAATAGCAATCAGCCCCAGCATTTT,CASSHRGNSNQPQHF
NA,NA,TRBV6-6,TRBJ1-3,TGTGCCAGCAGTTACTTGGACACAAGGACCGCAAACACCATATATTTT,CASSYLDTRTANTIYF
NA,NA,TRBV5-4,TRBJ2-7,TGTGCCAGCAGCTTGGGCCACGAGCAGTACTTC,CASSLGHEQYF
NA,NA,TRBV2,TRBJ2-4,TGTGCCAGCAGTGAGAAGGTCCTCTTTCCAGCCAAAAACATTCAGTACTTC,CASSEKVLFPAKNIQYF
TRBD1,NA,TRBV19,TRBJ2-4,TGTGCCACATCCCCCCGGCGGGACAGGGGAAGAAGGGCCAAAAACATTCAGTACTTC,CATSPRRDRGRRAKNIQYF
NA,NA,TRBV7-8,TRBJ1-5,TGTGCCAGCAGCCCCCGAGGGGGAGATAGCAATCAGCCCCAGCATTTT,CASSPRGGDSNQPQHF
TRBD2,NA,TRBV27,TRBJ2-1,TGTGCCAGCAGTTTCTCGGGACTAGCCGGGAATGAGCAGTTCTTC,CASSFSGLAGNEQFF
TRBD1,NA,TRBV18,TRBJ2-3,TGTGCCAGCTCACCTACAGGGGATACAGATACGCAGTATTTT,CASSPTGDTDTQYF
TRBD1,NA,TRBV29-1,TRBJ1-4,TGCAGCGTTGTTGGGACAGGCGGCGGTGAAAAACTGTTTTTT,CSVVGTGGGEKLFF
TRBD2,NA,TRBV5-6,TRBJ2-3,TGTGCCAGCAGCTTGGATACTAGCGGGGCTTCAGATACGCAGTATTTT,CASSLDTSGASDTQYF
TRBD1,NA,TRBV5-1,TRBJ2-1,TGCGCCAGTCGACAGGGTAGATACAATGAGCAGTTCTTC,CASRQGRYNEQFF
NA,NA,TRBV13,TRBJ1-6,TGTGCCAGCAGCTTAGGGAGACAGAGCTCCTATAATTCACCCCTCCACTTT,CASSLGRQSSYNSPLHF
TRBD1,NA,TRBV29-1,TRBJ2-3,TGCAGCGTTCTCGGTCCAGGGGGCCCAGATACGCAGTATTTT,CSVLGPGGPDTQYF